Listed below are T cell receptor beta chains from one sample, sequenced in a study of Graves' ophthalmopathy and Graves' hyperthyroidism. TCRdb processed the multiplex PCR reads anew with MiXCR; each CDR3 protein has one entry. The repertoire holds 1 million to 1.3 million distinct CDR3 sequences, with approximately 35% as singletons. Material: peripheral blood or thyroid tissue (not recorded which). These receptor sequences come from an adult man with Graves' hyperthyroidism. The CDR3 runs from the conserved cysteine through the conserved F or W.

CASSPGAFGAFF	TRBV4-1	TRBJ1-1
CASISGTVNTGELFF	TRBV19	TRBJ2-2
CASSLAGGILSTDTQYF	TRBV5-1	TRBJ2-3
CASSSRWDTGNQPQHF	TRBV6-5	TRBJ1-5
CASTHRVLVNTEAFF	TRBV19	TRBJ1-1
CASSPDRVPGELFF	TRBV3-1	TRBJ2-2
CSVAPGKGYGYTF	TRBV29-1	TRBJ1-2
CASSLTRGRTNTEAFF	TRBV7-6	TRBJ1-1
CASSLGGTAVRHEQYF	TRBV7-8	TRBJ2-7
CASRILQGTLNTEAFF	TRBV10-3	TRBJ1-1
CASTFRPGESPLHF	TRBV7-2	TRBJ1-6
CASSNPGYYEQYF	TRBV25-1	TRBJ2-7
CASLPPPGQPNEKLFF	TRBV7-3	TRBJ1-4
CASSEDFGRNADTQYF	TRBV10-1	TRBJ2-3
CASTTLRDRPGYTF	TRBV19	TRBJ1-2
CASSYSNLLIANYGYTF	TRBV10-2	TRBJ1-2
CASSLVSGEANYGYTF	TRBV7-8	TRBJ1-2
CSARGRVTEAFF	TRBV20-1	TRBJ1-1
CASSRWRDTEAFF	TRBV6-5	TRBJ1-1
CASSYSGLARDYEQYF	TRBV6-5	TRBJ2-7
CASSPGWQYYEQYF	TRBV7-9	TRBJ2-7
CASSLVSPSATYTGELFF	TRBV5-1	TRBJ2-2
CASSPRDRNSPLHF	TRBV19	TRBJ1-6
CATRAGTQETQYF	TRBV15	TRBJ2-5
CASSNRGSQETQYF	TRBV7-9	TRBJ2-5
CSVEDRPGEQYF	TRBV29-1	TRBJ2-7
CSAAGQGAEQYF	TRBV29-1	TRBJ2-7
CASSYEGLNTEAFF	TRBV6-5	TRBJ1-1
CASSQDSGASYEQYF	TRBV4-3	TRBJ2-7
CASRWTLLRGEQYF	TRBV2	TRBJ2-7
CASSQAGPVENEQYF	TRBV4-2	TRBJ2-7
CSARGDRGRREQYF	TRBV20-1	TRBJ2-7
CARGGLTYEQYF	TRBV6-1	TRBJ2-7
CASSPRGQSSYEQYF	TRBV13	TRBJ2-7
CASSPDGGHRNEKLFF	TRBV7-9	TRBJ1-4
CSARRQGISEAFF	TRBV20-1	TRBJ1-1
CASSVGDGSGNTIYF	TRBV6-1	TRBJ1-3
CAISNRELFF	TRBV10-3	TRBJ2-2
CASSLKGAAGNTIYF	TRBV27	TRBJ1-3
CATSHRVDYEQYF	TRBV15	TRBJ2-7
CSVAAVVGTGELFF	TRBV29-1	TRBJ2-2
CASSVSQGTGSPLHF	TRBV7-3	TRBJ1-6
CASSYSRNRGHYEQYF	TRBV6-1	TRBJ2-7
CAISDPGVGAFF	TRBV10-3	TRBJ1-1
CSARGGWTGSQETQYF	TRBV20-1	TRBJ2-5
CASSLRRGREETQYF	TRBV10-3	TRBJ2-5
CSVHTGAAGDYEQYF	TRBV29-1	TRBJ2-7
CASSPTTKVYEQYF	TRBV12-3/TRBV12-4	TRBJ2-7
CASTRTGVNQPQHF	TRBV2	TRBJ1-5
CASSVVRTMGTEAFF	TRBV25-1	TRBJ1-1
CASSQGGQGSSYEQYF	TRBV4-1	TRBJ2-7
CASSAGTLRIFSYEQYF	TRBV7-8	TRBJ2-7
CASSIRGPKETQYF	TRBV19	TRBJ2-5